This record looks at one TCR beta chain sequence and its context. Its antigen is unknown. Other DNA sequences of this sample code for an identical CDR3. The CDR3 has 13 residues. With 1 base removed from V and 1 base from J, the gap between germline ends came to 5 bases. In germline, CDR1 is GTSNPN, CDR2 SVGIG (reference sequence). These data come from a study of PD-1 blockade in classical Hodgkin lymphoma. Whole-study results and caveats: Exclusion covered patients beginning nivolumab under 1 year post-ASCT. CD4+ TCR diversity rose significantly by C4D1, and CD8+ TCR diversity did not. Lower baseline TCR diversity was reported for newly diagnosed patients than for healthy donors.

Every one of the patients relapsed after autologous stem cell transplantation (brentuximab vedotin exposure was variable). CD4+ T cells were purified from thawed PBMCs by magnetic negative selection. Assay used: immunoSEQ multiplex PCR; TCRdb lists only in-frame clones, some missing. Of approximately 25,000 clones in the sample, 84% were seen once. The sequence derives from a human donor with classical Hodgkin lymphoma. This specimen was CD4+ T cells from blood, taken at baseline. The V and J genes are TRBV30 and TRBJ1-5; D gene unclear. The CDR3: CAWSADSNQPQHF. DNA for the CDR3: TGTGCCTGGAGTGCAGACAGCAATCAGCCCCAGCATTTT.